Listed below are T cell receptor beta chains from one sample, sequenced in a study of blood T cell repertoires in COVID-19. TCRdb's table, derived via immunoSEQ multiplex PCR, lists solely in-frame clones and lacks some. The repertoire holds about 80,000 clones, with 90% as singletons. What was sequenced was peripheral blood. The source is a woman over 75 with active or convalescent COVID-19. CDR3s include the opening cysteine and the closing phenylalanine or tryptophan. The order of the fields is CDR3 protein, J gene, V gene.

cdr3_aa: CASSVATGSGRETQYF
j_call: TRBJ2-5
v_call: TRBV9

cdr3_aa: CASSPTVSSYNEQFF
j_call: TRBJ2-1
v_call: TRBV19

cdr3_aa: CASSLESVDEQYF
j_call: TRBJ2-7
v_call: TRBV5-1

cdr3_aa: CASRLPYSNQPQHF
j_call: TRBJ1-5
v_call: TRBV28

cdr3_aa: CASSGYPGYNQPQHF
j_call: TRBJ1-5
v_call: TRBV2

cdr3_aa: CASSLDGPTDYEQYF
j_call: TRBJ2-7
v_call: TRBV11-2

cdr3_aa: CAIRLNTSGSYEQYF
j_call: TRBJ2-7
v_call: TRBV10-3

cdr3_aa: CASSPKTGGDTQYF
j_call: TRBJ2-3
v_call: TRBV18

cdr3_aa: CASSPSGRQTYEQYF
j_call: TRBJ2-7
v_call: TRBV28

cdr3_aa: CASRRQGDSPLHF
j_call: TRBJ1-6
v_call: TRBV7-2

cdr3_aa: CASSPPSTDTQYF
j_call: TRBJ2-3
v_call: TRBV6-2/TRBV6-3

cdr3_aa: CASSLIRENNEQFF
j_call: TRBJ2-1
v_call: TRBV7-2

cdr3_aa: CASSPSRASDEQFF
j_call: TRBJ2-1
v_call: TRBV18

cdr3_aa: CASTIRTSGGREQFF
j_call: TRBJ2-1
v_call: TRBV6-5

cdr3_aa: CASSLVWGANTEAFF
j_call: TRBJ1-1
v_call: TRBV5-1

cdr3_aa: CATSRGGDSEKLFF
j_call: TRBJ1-4
v_call: TRBV15

cdr3_aa: CASSQAGYWRGVSTDEQFF
j_call: TRBJ2-1
v_call: TRBV14

cdr3_aa: CASAPGTGYGNEQFF
j_call: TRBJ2-1
v_call: TRBV10-1

cdr3_aa: CASSLMVTGADTQYF
j_call: TRBJ2-3
v_call: TRBV5-1

cdr3_aa: CASSKTGVETQYF
j_call: TRBJ2-5
v_call: TRBV28

cdr3_aa: CASSPSRIAASSGANVLTF
j_call: TRBJ2-6
v_call: TRBV13

cdr3_aa: CASSWTRAGVGELFF
j_call: TRBJ2-2
v_call: TRBV6-2/TRBV6-3

cdr3_aa: CASSLPLAGQDTQYF
j_call: TRBJ2-3
v_call: TRBV5-5

cdr3_aa: CASSRGTVAYNEQFF
j_call: TRBJ2-1
v_call: TRBV25-1

cdr3_aa: CASSWEGGELFF
j_call: TRBJ2-2
v_call: TRBV9

cdr3_aa: CASSSRGGSHTEAFF
j_call: TRBJ1-1
v_call: TRBV6-5

cdr3_aa: CASSGAGGFGYNEQFF
j_call: TRBJ2-1
v_call: TRBV2

cdr3_aa: CASSVVGGQVWDTQYF
j_call: TRBJ2-3
v_call: TRBV9